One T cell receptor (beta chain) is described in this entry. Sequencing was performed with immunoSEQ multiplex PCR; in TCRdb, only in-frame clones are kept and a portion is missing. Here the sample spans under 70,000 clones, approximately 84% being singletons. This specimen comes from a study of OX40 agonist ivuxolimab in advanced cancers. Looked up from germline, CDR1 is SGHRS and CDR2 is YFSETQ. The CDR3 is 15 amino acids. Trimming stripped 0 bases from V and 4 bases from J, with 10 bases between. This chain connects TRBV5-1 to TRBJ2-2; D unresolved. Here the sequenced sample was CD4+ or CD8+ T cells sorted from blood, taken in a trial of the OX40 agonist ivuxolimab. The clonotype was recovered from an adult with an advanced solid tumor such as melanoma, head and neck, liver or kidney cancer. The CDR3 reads CASSLGPPGTGELFF. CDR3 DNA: TGCGCCAGCAGCTTGGGGCCACCGGGCACCGGGGAGCTGTTTTTT. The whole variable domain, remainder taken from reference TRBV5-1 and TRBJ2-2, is KAGVTQTPRYLIKTRGQQVTLSCSPISGHRSVSWYQQTPGQGLQFLFEYFSETQRNKGNFPGRFSGRQFSNSRSEMNVSTLELGDSALYLCASSLGPPGTGELFFGEGSRLTVL.